The 17 T cell receptor beta chains below come from one sample, sequenced in a study of T cells after yellow fever vaccination (dated by TCRdb to the late 2010s). Interpreted using the paper, the treatment or condition label stands for: live attenuated yellow fever vaccine strain. The library relied on 5' RACE. The sequencer listed for this sample is Illumina HiSeq 2500. Using fastp at Q25 and MiXCR, TCRdb reprocessed the public reads and kept productive beta chains. Rows merge per CDR3 protein into single entries with the most common DNA and genes. The sample table records roughly 120,000 distinct CDR3 sequences; approximately 8.4% of these occur just once. The ten largest account for roughly 25% of the sample. The sequences come from CD8+ T cells sorted from PBMCs, collected 45 days after the yellow fever booster vaccination. These receptors all stem from a man aged 30 to 45 who received the YFV17D yellow fever vaccine.

This clonotype was seen repeatedly, ten times or more. The chain combines TRBV20-1 with TRBJ2-7; TRBD2 might be the D (5 bases). The CDR3 extends over 14 amino acids. Trimming took 3 bases from V and 0 from J, leaving 12 bases between them. Germline lookup yields CDR1 DFQATT and CDR2 SNEGSKA (reference sequence). The CDR3 sequence: CSASGGGVSYEQYF. The CDR3 bases are TGCAGTGCTAGCGGCGGAGGAGTCTCCTACGAGCAGTACTTC.

This clonotype was counted between two and nine times. The V and J genes are TRBV9 and TRBJ2-2; TRBD2 matches 10 bases. This CDR3 spans 18 amino acids. Germline-derived CDR1 and CDR2 are SGDLS and YYNGEE. V was clipped by 4 bases and J by 0 bases; unmatched bases: 9. CDR3 in amino acids: CASSPPGLAVTNTGELFF. CDR3 sequence (DNA): TGTGCCAGCAGCCCCCCTGGACTAGCGGTTACGAACACCGGGGAGCTGTTTTTT.

Remarks on this clonotype: Its ends do not fully match the called genes, so a read error is possible. The rearrangement joins TRBV7-7 to TRBJ2-2, with D possibly matching TRBD1 (6 bases). The CDR3 runs to 14 residues. Germline V gene lookup returns CDR1 SSHAT and CDR2 FNYEAQ (reference sequence). The CDR3 loop reads CASKTTGPTGELFF. CDR3 nucleotide sequence: TGTGCTAGCAAGACCACAGGGCCCACCGGGGAGCTGTTTTTT.

This chain joins TRBV29-1 and TRBJ1-1, with a possible D match to TRBD1 (6 bases). Trimming took 4 bases from V and 3 from J, leaving 9 bases between them. Germline CDR1 reads SQVTM; CDR2 reads ANQGSEA. CDR3 length equals 12 residues. CDR3 sequence (DNA): TGCAGCGTTGGTAGGGGGGACACTGAAGCTTTCTTT. This codes for CSVGRGDTEAFF.

Details on this clonotype: Given a much more abundant clone one base away, this may be a read error. This chain links TRBV7-9 with TRBJ2-7, with D possibly being TRBD1 (6 bases). Germline V CDR1 and CDR2: SEHNR, FQNEAQ (reference sequence). The CDR3 contains 12 residues. Trimming left V 5 bases short and J 12 bases short, with 17 bases between. The CDR3 bases are TGTGCCAGCAGCATCAGGTCAGGGGTCGTGTACTTC. Residues: CASSIRSGVVYF.

This clonotype has a count of ten or more. V usage is TRBV3-1 and J usage is TRBJ2-7; D is possibly TRBD1 (6 bases). The CDR3 is 16 residues long. V was shortened by 0 bases and J by 6 bases, with 18 bases between the two germline ends. CDR1 is LGHDT and CDR2 is YNNKEL in the germline V gene (reference sequence). CDR3 sequence: CASSQELRTLGGEQYF. The CDR3 DNA reads as TGTGCCAGCAGCCAAGAACTGAGGACCCTAGGGGGCGAGCAGTACTTC.

The gene calls are TRBV4-1 and TRBJ2-5; 8 bases are a match to TRBD2. From germline, CDR1 is MGHRA and CDR2 YSYEKL. The J segment lost 5 bases and the V segment lost 1 base, leaving 9 bases of the junction unmatched. This CDR3 contains 16 residues. The CDR3 DNA follows: TGCGCCAGCAGCCAAGTCGTAACGGGAGGGACGGAGACCCAGTACTTC. Encoded protein: CASSQVVTGGTETQYF.

This clonotype was seen ten or more times. The V and J genes are TRBV28 and TRBJ1-1, with D possibly matching TRBD1 (5 bases). V was pared by 5 bases and J by 0 bases, with 28 bases between. This CDR3 comprises 20 residues. The V gene's germline CDR1 is MDHEN and CDR2 SYDVKM. In nucleotides, the CDR3 is TGTGCCAGCAGTACCCTCCCATCCGGGACGGACCGTAGGATGAACACTGAAGCTTTCTTT. This sequence encodes CASSTLPSGTDRRMNTEAFF.

This clonotype was counted a single time. A much bigger clone sits one base away, suggesting this may be a read error. The V and J genes are TRBV20-1 and TRBJ2-3; 11 bases map to TRBD2. Germline-derived CDR1 and CDR2 are DFQATT and SNEGSKA (reference sequence). The CDR3 spans 16 residues. CDR3 sequence: CNALHSGRDWADTQYF. Written as DNA, the CDR3 is TGCAATGCCCTGCATAGCGGGAGGGACTGGGCAGATACGCAGTATTTT.

This clonotype has ten or more counts. The rearrangement joins TRBV20-1 to TRBJ2-4, with D possibly TRBD2 on 6 matching bases. V gave up 4 bases and J gave up 1 base, with 11 bases separating them. CDR1 DFQATT and CDR2 SNEGSKA come from the germline V gene (reference sequence). CDR3 length equals 14 residues. The CDR3 DNA follows: TGCAGTGCTAATGGCGGGATCGCCAAAAACATTCAGTACTTC. This gives the protein CSANGGIAKNIQYF.

This clonotype was found a few times. The chain joins TRBV28 to TRBJ1-5; maybe TRBD1 (6 bases). V dropped 5 bases and J dropped 7 bases, with 12 bases sitting between them. CDR3 size: 13 residues. From germline, CDR1 is MDHEN and CDR2 SYDVKM. The CDR3 protein is CASSTGFGQPQHF. The CDR3 nucleotides read TGTGCCAGCAGTACAGGGTTCGGGCAGCCCCAGCATTTT.

This clonotype was seen more than once but under ten times. This sequence joins TRBV5-6 and TRBJ2-7; D unresolved. Trimming removed 4 bases at V and 5 bases at J, with 16 bases between. CDR1 and CDR2 (germline): SGHDT, YYEEEE. This CDR3 contains 14 residues. The DNA of the CDR3 is TGTGCCAGCAGCCACACCGACCTCACCCACGAGCAGTACTTC. Translation: CASSHTDLTHEQYF.

This clonotype was seen many times. The V and J genes are TRBV4-3 and TRBJ1-5; 7 nucleotides match TRBD1. CDR3 length equals 15 residues. The trim removed 0 bases at V and 3 bases at J, leaving 2 bases unmatched. Per the germline V gene, CDR1 is LGHNA and CDR2 is YSLEER. The CDR3 spells CASSQDGTANQPQHF. For the CDR3, the DNA is TGCGCCAGCAGCCAAGACGGGACAGCCAATCAGCCCCAGCATTTT.

V gene TRBV12-3 or TRBV12-4 combines with J gene TRBJ2-5, with D possibly being TRBD1 (5 bases). This CDR3 region has 14 residues. V was trimmed by 6 bases and J by 1 base, leaving 12 bases between them. CDR3: CASSPTDSQETQYF. CDR3 bases: TGTGCCAGCAGCCCAACAGACAGCCAAGAGACCCAGTACTTC.

This clonotype was found many times. The chain joins TRBV27 to TRBJ2-1; 8 bases are a match to TRBD2. This CDR3 region has 16 residues. Germline lookup yields CDR1 MNHEY and CDR2 SMNVEV (reference sequence). With V trimmed by 7 bases and J by 0 bases, 8 bases remained unmatched. The CDR3 DNA reads TGTGCCAGCACCCTTGGGGCGGGAGGCTCCTACAATGAGCAGTTCTTC. It encodes CASTLGAGGSYNEQFF.

This clonotype was detected ten times or more. The V gene is TRBV6-5, the J gene TRBJ2-7; TRBD2 agrees at 13 bases. CDR1 is MNHEY, CDR2 SVGAGI, per germline. This CDR3 comprises 15 residues. With 4 bases clipped from V and 5 bases from J, the junction kept 5 bases outside the gene matches. CDR3 in amino acids: CASSSGLAGVNEQYF. The DNA of the CDR3 is TGTGCCAGCAGTTCCGGACTAGCGGGAGTCAACGAGCAGTACTTC.

In regard to this clonotype: Germline and junction disagree at one end, which may indicate a read error. The rearrangement uses TRBV5-1 and TRBJ2-2; D may be TRBD1 or TRBD2 (7 bases each). CDR3 size: 12 residues. Germline CDR1 and CDR2: SGHRS and YFSETQ. DNA for the CDR3: TGCGCCGGCAGGGGGGGAGCCGGGGAGCTGTTTTTT. Its translation is CAGRGGAGELFF.